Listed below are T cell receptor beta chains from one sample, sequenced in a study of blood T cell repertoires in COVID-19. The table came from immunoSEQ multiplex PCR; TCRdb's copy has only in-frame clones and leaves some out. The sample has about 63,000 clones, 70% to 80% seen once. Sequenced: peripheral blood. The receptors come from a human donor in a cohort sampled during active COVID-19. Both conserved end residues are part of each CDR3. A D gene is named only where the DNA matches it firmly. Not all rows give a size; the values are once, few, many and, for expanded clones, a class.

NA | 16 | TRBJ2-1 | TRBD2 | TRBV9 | CASSVGSSGRRNEQFF | TGTGCCAGCAGCGTAGGGAGTAGCGGGAGGAGAAATGAGCAGTTCTTC
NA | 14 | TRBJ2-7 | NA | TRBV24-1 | CATSGEGDSYEQYF | TGTGCCACCAGCGGGGAGGGGGACTCCTACGAGCAGTACTTC
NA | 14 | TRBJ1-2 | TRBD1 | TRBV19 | CATKGQEVNYGYTF | TGTGCCACTAAGGGACAGGAGGTGAACTATGGCTACACCTTC
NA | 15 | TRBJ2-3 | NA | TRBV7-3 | CASSLVGRGTDTQYF | TGTGCCAGCAGCTTAGTGGGCAGGGGCACAGATACGCAGTATTTT
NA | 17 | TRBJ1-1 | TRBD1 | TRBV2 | CASTKTGTGRRGTEAFF | TGTGCCAGCACCAAGACCGGGACAGGTCGTAGGGGCACTGAAGCTTTCTTT
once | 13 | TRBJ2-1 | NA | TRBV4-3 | CASSQEQGNEQFF | TGCGCCAGCAGCCAAGAGCAGGGGAATGAGCAGTTCTTC
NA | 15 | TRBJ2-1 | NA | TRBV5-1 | CASSPLQNPYNEQFF | TGCGCCAGCAGCCCACTACAAAACCCCTACAATGAGCAGTTCTTC
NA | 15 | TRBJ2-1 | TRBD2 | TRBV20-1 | CSASSLAARYNEQFF | TGCAGTGCTAGTTCTCTAGCGGCCCGCTACAATGAGCAGTTCTTC
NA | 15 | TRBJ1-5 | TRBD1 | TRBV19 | CASSITMTGSQPQHF | TGTGCCAGTAGTATAACGATGACAGGGAGTCAGCCCCAGCATTTT
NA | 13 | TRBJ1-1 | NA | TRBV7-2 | CASSLSMNTEAFF | TGTGCCAGCAGCTTATCTATGAACACTGAAGCTTTCTTT
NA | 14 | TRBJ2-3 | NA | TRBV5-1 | CASTPLVGSDTQYF | TGCGCCAGCACTCCCCTAGTGGGTTCAGATACGCAGTATTTT
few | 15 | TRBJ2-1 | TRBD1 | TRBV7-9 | CASSPDRGPYNEQFF | TGTGCCAGCAGCCCTGACAGGGGGCCTTACAATGAGCAGTTCTTC
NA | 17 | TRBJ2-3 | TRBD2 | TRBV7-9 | CASSLDGQRGRTDTQYF | TGTGCCAGCAGCCTCGATGGACAGCGGGGGCGCACAGATACGCAGTATTTT
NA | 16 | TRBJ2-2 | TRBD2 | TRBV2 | CASSSQLAGGIGELFF | TGTGCCAGCAGTTCTCAACTAGCGGGAGGTATCGGGGAGCTGTTTTTT
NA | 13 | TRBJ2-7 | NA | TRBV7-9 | CASSLAWAYEQYF | TGTGCCAGCAGCTTAGCGTGGGCATACGAGCAGTACTTC
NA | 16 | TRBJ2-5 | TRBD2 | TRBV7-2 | CASSLPRQGLLETQYF | TGTGCCAGCAGCTTACCCCGGCAGGGACTACTGGAGACCCAGTACTTC
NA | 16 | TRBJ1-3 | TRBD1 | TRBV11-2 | CASSGDRVESGNTIYF | TGTGCCAGCAGCGGGGACAGGGTTGAATCTGGAAACACCATATATTTT
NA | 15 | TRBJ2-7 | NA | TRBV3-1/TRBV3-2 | CASSPLAGSWDEQYF | TGTGCCAGCAGCCCCCTGGCCGGGAGTTGGGACGAGCAGTACTTC
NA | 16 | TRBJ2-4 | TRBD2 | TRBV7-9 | CASSRLAGGGKNIQYF | TGTGCCAGCAGCCGACTAGCGGGAGGAGGCAAAAACATTCAGTACTTC
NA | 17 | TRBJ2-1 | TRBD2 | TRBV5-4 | CASSPGLAGGKNNEQFF | TGTGCCAGCAGCCCGGGACTAGCGGGAGGCAAAAACAATGAGCAGTTCTTC
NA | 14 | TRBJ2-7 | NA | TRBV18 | CASQRGKSSYEQYF | TGTGCCAGCCAGAGGGGGAAAAGCTCCTACGAGCAGTACTTC
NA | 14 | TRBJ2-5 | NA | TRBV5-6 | CASSFGTDQETQYF | TGTGCCAGCAGCTTTGGTACAGACCAAGAGACCCAGTACTTC
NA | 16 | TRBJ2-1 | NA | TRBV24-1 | CATSDRRVLTHNEQFF | TGTGCCACCAGTGATCGCCGGGTCCTAACACACAATGAGCAGTTCTTC
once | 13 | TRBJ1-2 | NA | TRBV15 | CATSRDLGGGYTF | TGTGCCACCAGCAGAGATCTGGGGGGTGGCTACACCTTC
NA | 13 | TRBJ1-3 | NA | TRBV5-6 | CASSPGLRNTIYF | TGTGCCAGCTCCCCAGGGCTTAGGAACACCATATATTTT
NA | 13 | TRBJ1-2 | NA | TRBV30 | CAWSALTDYGYTF | TGTGCCTGGAGTGCCTTGACAGACTATGGCTACACCTTC
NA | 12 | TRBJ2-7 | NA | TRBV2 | CASTGDSYEQYF | TGTGCCAGCACAGGGGACTCCTACGAGCAGTACTTC
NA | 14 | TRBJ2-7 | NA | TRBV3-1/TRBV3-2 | CASSQTLGVSEQYF | TGTGCCAGCAGCCAAACCCTAGGGGTTAGCGAGCAGTACTTC
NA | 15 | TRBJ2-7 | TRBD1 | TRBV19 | CASSFQSTGLDEQYF | TGTGCCAGTAGTTTCCAATCGACAGGGTTGGACGAGCAGTACTTC
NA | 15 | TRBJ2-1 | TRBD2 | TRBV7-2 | CASSPSWGGINEQFF | TGTGCCAGCAGCCCCAGCTGGGGGGGTATCAATGAGCAGTTCTTC
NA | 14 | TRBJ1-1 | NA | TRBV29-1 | CSAKGAEQGRGAFF | TGCAGCGCCAAAGGGGCTGAGCAGGGGAGAGGAGCTTTCTTT
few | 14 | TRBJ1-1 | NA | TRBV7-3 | CASSLIGHNTEAFF | TGTGCCAGCAGCTTGATCGGACATAACACTGAAGCTTTCTTT
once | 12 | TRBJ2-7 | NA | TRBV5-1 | CASSFNQGEQYF | TGCGCCAGCAGCTTTAATCAGGGCGAGCAGTACTTC
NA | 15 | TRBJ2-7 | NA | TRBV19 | CASSPNLDRTYEQYF | TGTGCCAGTAGTCCTAACCTCGACAGGACGTACGAGCAGTACTTC
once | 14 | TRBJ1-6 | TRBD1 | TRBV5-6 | CATSKDRAGSPLHF | TGTGCCACCTCGAAGGACAGGGCAGGGTCACCCCTCCACTTT
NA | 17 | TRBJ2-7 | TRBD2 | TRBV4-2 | CASSQGGSGRAGYEQYF | TGTGCCAGCAGCCAAGGGGGTAGCGGGAGGGCCGGGTACGAGCAGTACTTC
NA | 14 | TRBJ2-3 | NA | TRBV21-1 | CASSKGGATDTQYF | TGTGCCAGCAGCAAGGGGGGGGCCACAGATACGCAGTATTTT
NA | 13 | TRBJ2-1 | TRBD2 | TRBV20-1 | CSASAGGSDEQFF | TGCAGTGCTAGTGCGGGGGGCAGCGATGAGCAGTTCTTC
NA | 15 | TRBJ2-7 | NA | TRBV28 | CASSLVSTPPYEQYF | TGTGCCAGCAGCCTTGTTTCGACACCTCCCTACGAGCAGTACTTC
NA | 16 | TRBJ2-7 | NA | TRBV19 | CASSIVGGGSRYEQYF | TGTGCCAGTAGTATAGTTGGAGGAGGTTCGCGTTACGAGCAGTACTTC
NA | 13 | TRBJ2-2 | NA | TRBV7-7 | CASSLAGYGELFF | TGTGCCAGCAGCTTAGCCGGTTATGGGGAGCTGTTTTTT
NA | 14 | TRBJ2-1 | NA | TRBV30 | CAWIYGSSYNEQFF | TGTGCCTGGATATATGGGAGCTCCTACAATGAGCAGTTCTTC
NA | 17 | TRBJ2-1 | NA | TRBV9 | CASSVDGTPSTYNEQFF | TGTGCCAGCAGCGTCGACGGGACTCCCTCCACCTACAATGAGCAGTTCTTC
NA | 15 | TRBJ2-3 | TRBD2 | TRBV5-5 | CASRRLAGITDTQYF | TGTGCCAGCAGGCGACTAGCGGGGATCACAGATACGCAGTATTTT
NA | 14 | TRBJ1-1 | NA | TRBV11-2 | CASQAVRGGTEAFF | TGTGCCAGCCAGGCTGTCAGGGGTGGCACTGAAGCTTTCTTT
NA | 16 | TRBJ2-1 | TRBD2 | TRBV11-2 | CASSPLGRGNYNEQFF | TGTGCCAGCAGCCCCCTGGGGCGGGGGAACTACAATGAGCAGTTCTTC
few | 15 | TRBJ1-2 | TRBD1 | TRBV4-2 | CASSDRDRGDYGYTF | TGTGCCAGCAGCGACCGGGACAGGGGTGACTATGGCTACACCTTC
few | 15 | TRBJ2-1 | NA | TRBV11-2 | CASSLVGVSYNEQFF | TGTGCCAGCAGCTTAGTAGGGGTCTCCTACAATGAGCAGTTCTTC
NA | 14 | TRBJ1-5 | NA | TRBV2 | CASSTFGGVEPQHF | TGTGCCAGCAGTACCTTTGGCGGGGTAGAGCCCCAGCATTTT